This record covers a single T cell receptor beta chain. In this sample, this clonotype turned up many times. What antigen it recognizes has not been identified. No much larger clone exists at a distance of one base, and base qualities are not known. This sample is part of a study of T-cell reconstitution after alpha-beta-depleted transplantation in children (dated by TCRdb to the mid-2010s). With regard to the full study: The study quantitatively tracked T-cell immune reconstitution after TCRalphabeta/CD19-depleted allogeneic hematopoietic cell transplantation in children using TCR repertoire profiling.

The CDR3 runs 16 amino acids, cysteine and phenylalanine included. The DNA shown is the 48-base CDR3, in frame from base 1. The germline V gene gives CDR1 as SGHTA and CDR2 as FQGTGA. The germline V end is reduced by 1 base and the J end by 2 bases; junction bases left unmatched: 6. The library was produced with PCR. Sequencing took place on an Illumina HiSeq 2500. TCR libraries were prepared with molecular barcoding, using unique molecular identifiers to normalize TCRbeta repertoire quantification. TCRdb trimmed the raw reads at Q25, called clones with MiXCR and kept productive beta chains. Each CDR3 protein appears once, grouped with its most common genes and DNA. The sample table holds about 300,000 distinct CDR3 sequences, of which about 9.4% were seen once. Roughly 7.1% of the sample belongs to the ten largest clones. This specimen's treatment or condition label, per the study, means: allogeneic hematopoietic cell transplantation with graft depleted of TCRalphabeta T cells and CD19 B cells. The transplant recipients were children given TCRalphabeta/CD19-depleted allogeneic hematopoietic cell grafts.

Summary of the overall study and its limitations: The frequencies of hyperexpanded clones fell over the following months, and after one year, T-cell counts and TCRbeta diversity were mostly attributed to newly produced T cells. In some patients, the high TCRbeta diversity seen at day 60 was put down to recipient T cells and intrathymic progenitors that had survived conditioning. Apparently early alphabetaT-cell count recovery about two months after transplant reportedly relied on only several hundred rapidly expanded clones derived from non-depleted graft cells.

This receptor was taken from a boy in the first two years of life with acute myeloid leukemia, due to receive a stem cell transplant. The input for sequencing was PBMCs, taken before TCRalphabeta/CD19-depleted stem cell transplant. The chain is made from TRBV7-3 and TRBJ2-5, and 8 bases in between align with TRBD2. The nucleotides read TGTGCCAGCAGCTTAATGGCGGGGGGTAGTCAAGAGACCCAGTACTTC. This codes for CASSLMAGGSQETQYF.